One sample yielded the 26 T cell receptor beta chains listed below, sequenced in a study of cytomegalovirus exposure and HLA in healthy donors. Here immunoSEQ multiplex PCR was the method, and the copy in TCRdb shows in-frame clones only, minus some. The repertoire has hundreds of thousands of clones, just over 85% of them found once; the top ten carry roughly 0.75%. The source material was PBMCs. These receptors originate from a woman between 18 and 29 years old in good health and CMV-seronegative.

The chain carries TRBV4-1 and TRBJ2-7; no clear D. The germline gives CDR1 MGHRA, CDR2 YSYEKL. V lost 4 bases to trimming and J lost 3 bases, with 13 bases between them. CDR3 length: 14 amino acids. CDR3 amino acids: CASSPDPTYYEQYF. Written as DNA, the CDR3 is TGCGCCAGCAGCCCAGACCCTACCTACTACGAGCAGTACTTC.

The chain carries TRBV28 and TRBJ2-5, with D possibly matching TRBD1 (5 bases). This CDR3 is 15 amino acids long. The V end was cut by 3 bases, the J end by 2 bases, with 13 bases between. In germline, CDR1 is MDHEN, CDR2 SYDVKM. In nucleotides, the CDR3 is TGTGCCAGCAGTTTCTATGACAGATATCAAGAGACCCAGTACTTC. The encoded protein is CASSFYDRYQETQYF.

The chain carries TRBV6-6 and TRBJ1-5; no reliable D call. This CDR3 is 13 amino acids long. V was clipped by 2 bases and J by 7 bases, with 9 bases between them. Germline-derived CDR1 and CDR2 are MNHNY and SVGAGI (reference sequence). The CDR3 spells CASSYEGGQPQHF. In nucleotides, the CDR3 is TGTGCCAGCAGTTACGAAGGCGGCCAGCCCCAGCATTTT.

The rearrangement joins TRBV19 to TRBJ2-7; a weak D match, TRBD2 (6 bases). This CDR3 has 14 residues. V lost 6 bases and J 0 bases, leaving 12 bases between the germline ends. Germline lookup yields CDR1 LNHDA and CDR2 SQIVND (reference sequence). CDR3 DNA sequence: TGTGCCAGTAGCGGGAGTGGGTACTCCTACGAGCAGTACTTC. Residues: CASSGSGYSYEQYF. The full variable domain, completed using reference TRBV19 and TRBJ2-7, is DGGITQSPKYLFRKEGQNVTLSCEQNLNHDAMYWYRQDPGQGLRLIYYSQIVNDFQKGDIAEGYSVSREKKESFPLTVTSAQKNPTAFYLCASSGSGYSYEQYFGPGTRLTVT.

Only a few counts were recorded for this clone. The DNA for the CDR3 is TGTGCCAGCAGCCCGGTACGGTTTGGCAATCAGCCCCAGCATTTT. Translating it yields CASSPVRFGNQPQHF. V gene TRBV7-8 combines with J gene TRBJ1-5; D not resolved. In germline, CDR1 is SGHVS, CDR2 FQNEAQ. The CDR3 totals 15 residues. V gave up 5 bases and J gave up 2 bases, with 13 bases separating them.

The J gene is TRBJ2-3, the V gene TRBV27, with 9 bases lining up with TRBD2. This CDR3 is built from 14 residues. The trim removed 5 bases at V and 1 base at J, leaving 1 base unmatched. CDR1 is MNHEY, CDR2 SMNVEV, per germline (reference sequence). The CDR3 DNA follows: TGTGCCAGCAGTATAGCGGGGGGCACAGATACGCAGTATTTT. Protein product: CASSIAGGTDTQYF.

This rearrangement joins TRBV2 to TRBJ2-5, with D unresolved. V shed 6 bases and J shed 13 bases, with 24 bases lying between them. The length of the CDR3 is 14 residues. CDR1 and CDR2 (germline): SNHLY, FYNNEI. The CDR3 DNA follows: TGTGCCAGCAGCCCCGGTAGCCGTCATACCACACCGTACTTC. It codes for CASSPGSRHTTPYF.

The V gene is TRBV19, the J gene TRBJ1-4; the D is unclear. V was pared by 3 bases and J by 5 bases, with 13 bases between. The germline V gene encodes CDR1 LNHDA and CDR2 SQIVND (reference sequence). The length of the CDR3 is 15 residues. CDR3 nucleotide sequence: TGTGCCAGTAGTATGGCGGGTCAGCGAAATGAAAAACTGTTTTTT. As protein: CASSMAGQRNEKLFF.

The V gene is TRBV2, the J gene TRBJ2-1; D unresolved. Germline V gene lookup returns CDR1 SNHLY and CDR2 FYNNEI. V was pared by 8 bases and J by 13 bases, with 12 bases between. CDR3 length equals 10 residues. The DNA for the CDR3 is TGTGCCAGCTCATTTCATCCCCAGTTCTTC. It codes for CASSFHPQFF.

The rearrangement uses TRBV6-1 and TRBJ2-1, with a weak D call TRBD1 (5 bases). V was pared by 4 bases and J by 0 bases, with 10 bases between. The CDR3 spans 15 residues. Germline V gene data show CDR1 as MNHNS and CDR2 as SASEGT. Here the CDR3 reads CASSVRESSYNEQFF. CDR3 bases: TGTGCCAGCAGTGTCAGGGAAAGCTCCTACAATGAGCAGTTCTTC.

This chain links TRBV7-6 with TRBJ2-4, with TRBD1 as a possible D gene (5 bases). The CDR3 runs to 18 residues. Deletions cut 1 base from V and 3 bases from J, with 19 bases between. CDR1 and CDR2 from the germline V gene are SGHVS and FNYEAQ. As DNA, the CDR3 is TGTGCCAGCAGCTTAGACAGGCCTCCGATATACGGCAAAAACATTCAGTACTTC. Translating it yields CASSLDRPPIYGKNIQYF.

J is TRBJ2-3 and V is TRBV28; 9 bases match TRBD2. V shed 2 bases, J shed 3 bases, and the junction held 18 bases outside the gene matches. Germline CDR1 reads MDHEN; CDR2 reads SYDVKM. This CDR3 region has 20 residues. CDR3: CASSLPRDPVAGDETDTQYF. CDR3 coding DNA: TGTGCCAGCAGTTTACCCCGAGACCCCGTAGCGGGAGACGAAACAGATACGCAGTATTTT.

V usage is TRBV7-2 and J usage is TRBJ2-7; 11 bases are a match to TRBD1. In germline, CDR1 is SGHTA, CDR2 FQGNSA. CDR3 length: 15 residues. J lost 3 bases, V lost 2 bases, and 3 bases had no gene match. This CDR3 is CASSLRGQGDYEQYF. The CDR3 coding sequence is TGTGCCAGCAGCTTAAGGGGACAGGGGGACTACGAGCAGTACTTC.

The chain recombines TRBV13 with TRBJ2-5; no definite D call. Germline values: CDR1 PRHDT, CDR2 FYEKMQ (reference sequence). This CDR3 contains 15 residues. V shed 5 bases and J shed 0 bases, with 13 bases lying between them. DNA for the CDR3: TGTGCCAGCAGCCCCAGGTCCCAGTACCAAGAGACCCAGTACTTC. Residues: CASSPRSQYQETQYF.

The genes are TRBV5-6 and TRBJ2-7; a weak D match, TRBD2 (5 bases). V gave up 2 bases and J gave up 7 bases, with 25 bases separating them. The CDR3 consists of 17 residues. Germline CDR1 reads SGHDT; CDR2 reads YYEEEE. The CDR3 nucleotides read TGTGCCAGCAGCTTTAGGGAGCGGAATAGAAGGGTGGAAGAGCAGTACTTC. Residues: CASSFRERNRRVEEQYF.

This clone was recorded once. CDR3 residues: CASSLVETSGGNEQFF. CDR3 in DNA: TGTGCCAGCAGCTTAGTCGAGACTAGCGGGGGGAATGAGCAGTTCTTC. The chain uses TRBV7-8 and TRBJ2-1; 13 bases align to TRBD2. CDR1 and CDR2 (germline): SGHVS, FQNEAQ. The CDR3 runs 16 residues. J gave up 7 bases and V 1 base, and 4 bases lay outside the gene matches.

This chain connects TRBV6-5 to TRBJ2-5; 7 bases map to TRBD2. Germline V gene data show CDR1 as MNHEY and CDR2 as SVGAGI. The CDR3 consists of 14 residues. With 5 bases clipped from V and 5 bases from J, the junction kept 8 bases outside the gene matches. Here the CDR3 DNA reads TGTGCCAGCAGTCTAATAGCGGGCGGGGAGACCCAGTACTTC. It specifies CASSLIAGGETQYF.

This chain joins TRBV4-1 and TRBJ2-7, with unresolved D. This CDR3 is 14 amino acids long. The germline CDR1 and CDR2 sequences are MGHRA and YSYEKL. Trimming removed 2 bases from V and 3 bases from J, with 11 bases in between. CDR3 nucleotides: TGCGCCAGCAGCCAAAGCGAAAATAGCTACGAGCAGTACTTC. Its translation: CASSQSENSYEQYF.

CDR3 loop: CASSSPRGWTSTDTQYF. The CDR3 nucleotides read TGTGCCAGCAGTTCCCCCCGGGGGTGGACTAGCACAGATACGCAGTATTTT. The chain is built from TRBV28 and TRBJ2-3; the D gene is possibly TRBD2 (6 bases). The germline V gene encodes CDR1 MDHEN and CDR2 SYDVKM. The V end was cut by 4 bases, the J end by 0 bases, with 17 bases between. CDR3 length: 17 amino acids.

V gene TRBV5-1 combines with J gene TRBJ2-7; the D gene is possibly TRBD2 (5 bases). Germline CDR1 reads SGHRS; CDR2 reads YFSETQ. Trimming cost V 4 bases and J 2 bases, with 13 bases left between them. The CDR3 has 14 amino acids. CDR3 residues: CASSPRGSAYEQYF. CDR3 nucleotides: TGCGCCAGCAGCCCGCGAGGGTCCGCCTACGAGCAGTACTTC.

This chain links TRBV11-2 with TRBJ2-7; TRBD1 is a possible D gene (6 bases). Trimming cost V 7 bases and J 5 bases, with 12 bases left between them. The V gene's germline CDR1 is SGHAT and CDR2 FQNNGV. The CDR3 is made up of 12 amino acids. The CDR3 protein is CASTRQVNEQYF. CDR3 bases: TGTGCCAGCACACGACAGGTGAACGAGCAGTACTTC.

This clone appeared a few times. The V and J genes are TRBV14 and TRBJ2-7, with TRBD1 matching 8 bases. Germline values: CDR1 SGHDN, CDR2 FVKESK. The CDR3 runs to 16 residues. The J segment lost 0 bases and the V segment lost 6 bases, leaving 10 bases of the junction unmatched. The CDR3 coding sequence is TGTGCCAGCAGTCGACAGGGGATACAAAGCTCCTACGAGCAGTACTTC. It is translated as CASSRQGIQSSYEQYF.

V usage is TRBV25-1 and J usage is TRBJ2-2; no clear D gene. The CDR3 has 14 amino acids. Germline V gene lookup returns CDR1 MGHDK and CDR2 SYGVNS. V lost 2 bases and J lost 0, with 4 bases in between. CDR3 amino acids: CASSELANTGELFF. The CDR3 DNA follows: TGTGCCAGCAGTGAACTCGCGAACACCGGGGAGCTGTTTTTT.

CDR3: CASGWGIYTGDYGYTF. CDR3 nucleotide sequence: TGCGCCAGCGGTTGGGGCATTTACACAGGGGACTATGGCTACACCTTC. The chain has TRBV5-1 and TRBJ1-2; 7 bases line up with TRBD1. The CDR3 consists of 16 residues. J was trimmed by 3 bases and V by 7 bases; bases with no gene match: 15. Germline-derived CDR1 and CDR2 are SGHRS and YFSETQ.

This clone was detected only once. The chain is built from TRBV4-2 and TRBJ2-7, with 12 bases lining up with TRBD2. The CDR3 runs 18 residues. Trimming at V came to 0 bases and at J to 6 bases, leaving 12 bases not matched to a gene. Germline CDR1 LGHNA, CDR2 YNFKEQ. The CDR3 bases are TGTGCCAGCAGCCAAGATCCCCTAGCGGGGGGGCTGAATCCCGAGCAGTACTTC. Amino acids: CASSQDPLAGGLNPEQYF.

This clone was counted a single time. V gene TRBV2 combines with J gene TRBJ2-1; D gene unclear. The germline gives CDR1 SNHLY, CDR2 FYNNEI. The CDR3 sequence is 12 residues long. V gave up 5 bases and J gave up 5 bases, with 7 bases separating them. CDR3 sequence reads: CASSWPNNEQFF. As DNA, the CDR3 is TGTGCCAGCAGTTGGCCGAACAATGAGCAGTTCTTC.